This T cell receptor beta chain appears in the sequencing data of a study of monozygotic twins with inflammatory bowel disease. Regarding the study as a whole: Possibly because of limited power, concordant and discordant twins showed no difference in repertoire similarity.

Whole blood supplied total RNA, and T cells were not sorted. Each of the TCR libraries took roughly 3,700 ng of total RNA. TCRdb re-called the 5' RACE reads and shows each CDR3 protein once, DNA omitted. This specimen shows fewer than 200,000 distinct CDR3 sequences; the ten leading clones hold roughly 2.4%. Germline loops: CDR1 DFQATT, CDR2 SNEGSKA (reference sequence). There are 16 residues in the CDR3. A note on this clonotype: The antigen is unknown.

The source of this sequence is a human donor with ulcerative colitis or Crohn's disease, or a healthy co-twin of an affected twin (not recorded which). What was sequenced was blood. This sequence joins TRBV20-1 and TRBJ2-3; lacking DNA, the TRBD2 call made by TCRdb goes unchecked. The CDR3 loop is CSAPTSEAWSTDTQYF.